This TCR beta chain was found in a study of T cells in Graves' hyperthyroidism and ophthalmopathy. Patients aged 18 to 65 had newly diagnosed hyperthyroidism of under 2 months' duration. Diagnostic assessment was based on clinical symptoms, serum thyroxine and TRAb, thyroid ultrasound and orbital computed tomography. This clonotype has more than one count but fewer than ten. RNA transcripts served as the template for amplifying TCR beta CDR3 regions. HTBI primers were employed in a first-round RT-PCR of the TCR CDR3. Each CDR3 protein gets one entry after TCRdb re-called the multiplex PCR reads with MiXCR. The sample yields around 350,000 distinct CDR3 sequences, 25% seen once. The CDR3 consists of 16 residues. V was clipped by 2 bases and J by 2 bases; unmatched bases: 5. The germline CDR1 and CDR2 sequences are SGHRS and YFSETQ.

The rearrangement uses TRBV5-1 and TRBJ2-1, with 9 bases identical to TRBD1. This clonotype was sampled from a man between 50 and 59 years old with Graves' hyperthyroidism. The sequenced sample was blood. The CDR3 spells CASSLSQGAPYNEQFF. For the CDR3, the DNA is TGCGCCAGCAGCTTATCACAGGGGGCCCCCTACAATGAGCAGTTCTTC.